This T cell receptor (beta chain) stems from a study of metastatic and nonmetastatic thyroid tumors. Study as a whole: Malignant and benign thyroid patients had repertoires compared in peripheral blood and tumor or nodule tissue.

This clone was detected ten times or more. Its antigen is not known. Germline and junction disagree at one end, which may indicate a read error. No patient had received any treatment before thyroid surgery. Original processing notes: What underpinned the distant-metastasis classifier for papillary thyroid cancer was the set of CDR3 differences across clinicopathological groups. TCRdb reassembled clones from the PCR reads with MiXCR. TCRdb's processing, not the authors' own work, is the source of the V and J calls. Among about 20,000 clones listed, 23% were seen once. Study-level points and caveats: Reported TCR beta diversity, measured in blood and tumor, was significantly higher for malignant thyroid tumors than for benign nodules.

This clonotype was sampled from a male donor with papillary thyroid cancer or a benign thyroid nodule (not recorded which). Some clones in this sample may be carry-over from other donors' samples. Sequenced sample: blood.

CDR3 nucleotide sequence: TGTGCCAGCAGCCCCCGCGGCCTCCAGGGGAATCAGCCCCAGCGTTTT. This codes for CASSPRGLQGNQPQRF. The chain is built from TRBV3-1 and TRBJ1-5, with a tentative D call TRBD1 (6 bases). This CDR3 is 16 amino acids long. The germline CDR1 and CDR2 sequences are LGHDT and YNNKEL (reference sequence). Filled out from reference TRBV3-1 and TRBJ1-5, the complete variable domain reads DTAVSQTPKYLVTQMGNDKSIKCEQNLGHDTMYWYKQDSKKFLKIMFSYNNKELIINETVPNRFSPKSPDKAHLNLHINSLELGDSAVYFCASSPRGLQGNQPQRFGDGTRLSIL.